This TCR beta chain was sequenced for a study of CD8 T cells in cerebrospinal fluid in Alzheimer's disease (dated by TCRdb to between 2020 and 2021). Regarding the complete study: CSF T cell clonal expansion was assessed with two single-cell approaches: plate-based nested PCR sequencing and droplet-based sequencing. The study tested whether clonally expanded T cells were present in cerebrospinal fluid from healthy elderly individuals and from patients with neurodegenerative disease. In the droplet-based CSF analysis comparing patients with controls, there were roughly 9 healthy controls (approximately 11,000 cells) and roughly 9 patients with MCI or Alzheimer's disease (10,391 cells). A total of under 25 samples were covered by the CSF gene-expression analysis, which included Parkinson's disease patients. Study-level results and caveats: The EBV-specific clones were neither the most highly expanded clones nor enriched among patients. When the data were pooled, 4 of 6 Alzheimer's patients but only 1 of 10 healthy subjects had a highly expanded clone, defined as one making up at least 3% of TCRs. A higher percentage of TCRs was made up by the largest CSF clone in patients with MCI or Alzheimer's disease than in controls. The overall clonality comparison included only samples with detectable clones (roughly 11 healthy, 5 MCI, 5 AD, 6 PD). Finding EBV-specific TCRs in CSF, the authors cautioned, does not establish a causal link between EBV and Alzheimer's disease.

A count is missing, but by frequency this clonotype is medium-sized (0.01 to 0.1%). It lacks a known antigen. Libraries were built with 10x single-cell sequencing. Profiling of CSF cells was done with 10X Genomics single-cell V(D)J and 5' gene-expression libraries. An Illumina NextSeq550 was used to sequence CSF single-cell TCR libraries. As for the authors' bioinformatics: V(D)J reads were aligned to the vdj-GRCh38 alts ensemble 2.0.0 reference and processed with the Cell Ranger vdj pipeline. Clonotypes were defined as cell barcodes sharing the same set of productive CDR3 nucleotide sequences. To link clonality with transcriptional profiles, clonotype information was added to the Seurat v3.0 gene-expression metadata. Exclusion was applied to CSF cells with more than 1,800 genes, more than 7,500 UMIs or more than 10% mitochondrial reads. To identify TCRs with known antigen specificity, CDR3-beta sequences were compared against VDJdb. Clone sharing was examined by network analysis using the R package qgraph, in which only TCRs with complete alpha and beta chains were included. TCRdb reprocessed the reads and lists each CDR3 protein sequence as a single entry, with no DNA. The V and J calls here are based on TCRdb, not the publication. The sample table holds 1,500 to 2,000 distinct CDR3 sequences. Less than 7% of the sample belongs to the ten largest clones.

The CDR3 goes from the cysteine to the phenylalanine over 14 residues. No DNA is listed. All participants were free of acute infectious disease and in good physical condition. For droplet-based sequencing, live CSF cells were sorted with a live/dead marker. CSF was obtained by lumbar puncture, and immune cells were pelleted by centrifugation at 300g. Each CSF sample was examined for red blood cells, and any sample with blood contamination was excluded. CSF cells were cryopreserved in freezing medium, frozen at -80 degrees C overnight, and then transferred to liquid nitrogen for storage. Before analysis, CSF samples were kept in storage for less than six months.

The clonotype originates from a human donor in good health. The sequence joins TRBV12-3 or TRBV12-4 to TRBJ1-5. The material sequenced was cerebrospinal fluid. CDR3 reads: CASSLGTYNQPQHF.